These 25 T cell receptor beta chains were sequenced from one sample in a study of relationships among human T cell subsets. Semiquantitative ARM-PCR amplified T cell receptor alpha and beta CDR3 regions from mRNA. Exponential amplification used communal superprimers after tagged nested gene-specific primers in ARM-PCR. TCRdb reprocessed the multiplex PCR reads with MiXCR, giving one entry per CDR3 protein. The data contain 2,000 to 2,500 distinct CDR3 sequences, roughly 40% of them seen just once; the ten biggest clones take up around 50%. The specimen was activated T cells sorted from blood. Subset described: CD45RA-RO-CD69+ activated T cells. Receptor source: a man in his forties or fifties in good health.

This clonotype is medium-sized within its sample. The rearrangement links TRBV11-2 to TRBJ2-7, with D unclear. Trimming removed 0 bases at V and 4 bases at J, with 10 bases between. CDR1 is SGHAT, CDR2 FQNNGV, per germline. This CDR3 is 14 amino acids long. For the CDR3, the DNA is TGTGCCAGCAGCTTAGAGGCTAGGTGGTACGAGCAGTACTTC. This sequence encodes CASSLEARWYEQYF.

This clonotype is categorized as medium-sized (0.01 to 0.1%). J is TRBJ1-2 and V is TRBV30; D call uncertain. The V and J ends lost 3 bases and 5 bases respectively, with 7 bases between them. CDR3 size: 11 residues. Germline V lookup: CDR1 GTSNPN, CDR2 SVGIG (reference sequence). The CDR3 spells CAWRGFYGYTF. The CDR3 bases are TGTGCCTGGAGAGGATTTTATGGCTACACCTTC. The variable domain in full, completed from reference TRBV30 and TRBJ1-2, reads SQTIHQWPATLVQPVGSPLSLECTVEGTSNPNLYWYRQAAGRGLQLLFYSVGIGQISSEVPQNLSASRPQDRQFILSSKKLLLSDSGFYLCAWRGFYGYTFGSGTRLTVV.

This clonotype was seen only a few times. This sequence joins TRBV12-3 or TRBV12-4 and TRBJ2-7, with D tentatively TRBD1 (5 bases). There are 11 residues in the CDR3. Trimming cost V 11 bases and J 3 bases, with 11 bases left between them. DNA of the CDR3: TGTGCCGTCGGAAGGGGCTACGAGCAGTACTTC. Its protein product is CAVGRGYEQYF.

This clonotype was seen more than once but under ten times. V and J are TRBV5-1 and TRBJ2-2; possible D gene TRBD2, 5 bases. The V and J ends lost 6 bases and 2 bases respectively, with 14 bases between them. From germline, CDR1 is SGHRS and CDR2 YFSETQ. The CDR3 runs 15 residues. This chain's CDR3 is CASTLNEGNTGELFF. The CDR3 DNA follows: TGCGCCAGCACCCTAAACGAGGGTAACACCGGGGAGCTGTTTTTT.

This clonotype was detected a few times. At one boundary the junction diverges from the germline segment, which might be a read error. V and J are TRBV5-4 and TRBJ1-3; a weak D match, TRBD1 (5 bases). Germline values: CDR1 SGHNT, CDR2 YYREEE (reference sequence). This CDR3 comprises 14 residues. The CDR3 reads CASYAQDSGNTIYF. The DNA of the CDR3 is TGCGCCAGCTACGCACAGGACTCTGGAAACACCATATATTTT.

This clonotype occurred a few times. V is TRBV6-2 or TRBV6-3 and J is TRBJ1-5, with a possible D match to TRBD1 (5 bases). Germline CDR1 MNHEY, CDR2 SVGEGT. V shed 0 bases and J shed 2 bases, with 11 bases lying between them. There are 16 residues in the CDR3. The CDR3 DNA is TGTGCCAGCAGTTACTCGAATAGGGGCGGCAATCAGCCCCAGCATTTT. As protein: CASSYSNRGGNQPQHF.

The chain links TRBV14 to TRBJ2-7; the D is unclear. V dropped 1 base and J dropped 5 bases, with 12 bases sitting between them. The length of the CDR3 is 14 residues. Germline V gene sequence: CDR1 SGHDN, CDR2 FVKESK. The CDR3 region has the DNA TGTGCCAGCAGCCAAGCCCGTCTTTCGGACGAGCAGTACTTC. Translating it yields CASSQARLSDEQYF.

The CDR3 protein is CSVEGGVEQYF. For the CDR3, the DNA is TGCAGCGTTGAAGGCGGCGTCGAGCAGTACTTC. This chain joins TRBV29-1 and TRBJ2-7; D gene ambiguous. Trimming removed 1 base at V and 6 bases at J, with 7 bases between. The CDR3 sequence is 11 residues long. From germline, CDR1 is SQVTM and CDR2 ANQGSEA.

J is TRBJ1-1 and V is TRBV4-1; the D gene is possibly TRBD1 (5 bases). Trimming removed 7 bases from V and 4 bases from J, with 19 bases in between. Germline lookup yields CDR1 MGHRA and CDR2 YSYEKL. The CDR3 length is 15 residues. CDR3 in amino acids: CASTPGRRDPTEAFF. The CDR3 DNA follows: TGCGCCAGCACTCCAGGTCGGCGGGACCCCACTGAAGCTTTCTTT.

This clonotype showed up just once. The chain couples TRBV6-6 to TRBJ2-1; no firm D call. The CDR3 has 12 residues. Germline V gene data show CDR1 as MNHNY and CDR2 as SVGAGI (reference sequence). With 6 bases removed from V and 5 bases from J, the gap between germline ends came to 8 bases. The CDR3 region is CASRDYNNEQFF. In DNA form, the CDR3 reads TGTGCCAGCAGGGATTACAACAATGAGCAGTTCTTC.

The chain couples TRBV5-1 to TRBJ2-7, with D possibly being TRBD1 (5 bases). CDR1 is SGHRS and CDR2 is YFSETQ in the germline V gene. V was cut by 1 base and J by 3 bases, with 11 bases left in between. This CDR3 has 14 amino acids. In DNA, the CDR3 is TGCGCCAGCAGCTTGACAGGTGGAAACTACGAGCAGTACTTC. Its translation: CASSLTGGNYEQYF. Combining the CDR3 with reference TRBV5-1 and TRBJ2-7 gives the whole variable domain KAGVTQTPRYLIKTRGQQVTLSCSPISGHRSVSWYQQTPGQGLQFLFEYFSETQRNKGNFPGRFSGRQFSNSRSEMNVSTLELGDSALYLCASSLTGGNYEQYFGPGTRLTVT.

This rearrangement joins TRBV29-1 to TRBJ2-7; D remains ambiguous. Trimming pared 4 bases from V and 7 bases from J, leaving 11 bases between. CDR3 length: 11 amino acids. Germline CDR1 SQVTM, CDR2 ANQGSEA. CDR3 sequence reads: CSVGLGYEQYF. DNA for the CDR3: TGCAGCGTTGGCCTCGGGTATGAGCAGTACTTC.

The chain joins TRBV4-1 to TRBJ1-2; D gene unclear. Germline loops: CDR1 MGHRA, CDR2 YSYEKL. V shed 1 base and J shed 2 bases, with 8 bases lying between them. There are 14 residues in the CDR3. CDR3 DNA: TGCGCCAGCAGCCAAGTGGGCTCAAACTATGGCTACACCTTC. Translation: CASSQVGSNYGYTF.

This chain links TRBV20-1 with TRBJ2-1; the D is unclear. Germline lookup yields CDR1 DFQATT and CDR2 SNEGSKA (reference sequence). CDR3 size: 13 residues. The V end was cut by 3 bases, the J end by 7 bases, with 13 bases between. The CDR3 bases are TGCAGTGCTAGCACAAGTCTAGGGAATGAGCAGTTCTTC. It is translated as CSASTSLGNEQFF.

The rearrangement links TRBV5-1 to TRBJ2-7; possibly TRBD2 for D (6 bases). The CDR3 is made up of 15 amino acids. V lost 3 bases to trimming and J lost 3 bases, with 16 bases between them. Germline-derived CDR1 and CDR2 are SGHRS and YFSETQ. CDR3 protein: CASSWAGGTDYEQYF. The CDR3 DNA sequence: TGCGCCAGCAGCTGGGCGGGCGGGACCGACTACGAGCAGTACTTC.

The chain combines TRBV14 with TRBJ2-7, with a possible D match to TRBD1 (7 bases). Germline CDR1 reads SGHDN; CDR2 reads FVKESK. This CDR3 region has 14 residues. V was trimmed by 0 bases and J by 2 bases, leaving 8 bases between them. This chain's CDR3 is CASSQDRGAYEQYF. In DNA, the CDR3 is TGTGCCAGCAGCCAAGACAGGGGGGCCTACGAGCAGTACTTC.

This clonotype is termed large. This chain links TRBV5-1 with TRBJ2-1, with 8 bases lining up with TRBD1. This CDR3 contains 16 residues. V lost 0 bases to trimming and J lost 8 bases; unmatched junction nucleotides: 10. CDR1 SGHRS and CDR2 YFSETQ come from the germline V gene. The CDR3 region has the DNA TGCGCCAGCAGCTTGGAACAGGGGGTGCGGTCGGATGAGCAGTTCTTC. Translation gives CASSLEQGVRSDEQFF. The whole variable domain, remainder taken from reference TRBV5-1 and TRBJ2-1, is KAGVTQTPRYLIKTRGQQVTLSCSPISGHRSVSWYQQTPGQGLQFLFEYFSETQRNKGNFPGRFSGRQFSNSRSEMNVSTLELGDSALYLCASSLEQGVRSDEQFFGPGTRLTVL.

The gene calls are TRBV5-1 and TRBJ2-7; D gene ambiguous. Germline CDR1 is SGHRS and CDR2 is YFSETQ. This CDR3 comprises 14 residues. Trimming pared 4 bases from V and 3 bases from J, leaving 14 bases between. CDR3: CASSVYGDGYEQYF. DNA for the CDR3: TGCGCCAGCAGCGTATACGGCGACGGCTACGAGCAGTACTTC.

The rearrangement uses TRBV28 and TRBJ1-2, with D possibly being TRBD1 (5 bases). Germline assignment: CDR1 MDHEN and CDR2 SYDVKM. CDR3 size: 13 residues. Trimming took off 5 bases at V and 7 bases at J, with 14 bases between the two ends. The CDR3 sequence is CASSDVGTGGYTF. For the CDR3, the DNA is TGTGCCAGCAGTGATGTGGGGACCGGTGGCTACACCTTC.

Written as DNA, the CDR3 is TGCAGCGCCACCCAGGGGTCTGGGGCCAACGTCCTGACTTTC. Amino acid sequence: CSATQGSGANVLTF. The rearrangement joins TRBV29-1 to TRBJ2-6; perhaps TRBD1 as D (6 bases). This CDR3 is 14 amino acids long. Germline CDR1 is SQVTM and CDR2 is ANQGSEA. Trimming took 7 bases from V and 1 from J, leaving 11 bases between them.

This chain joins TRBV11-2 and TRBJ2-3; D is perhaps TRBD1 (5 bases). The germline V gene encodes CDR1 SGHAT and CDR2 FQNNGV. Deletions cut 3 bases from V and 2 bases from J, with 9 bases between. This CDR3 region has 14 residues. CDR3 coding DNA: TGTGCCAGCAGCTTCAGACAGTTCACAGATACGCAGTATTTT. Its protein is CASSFRQFTDTQYF.

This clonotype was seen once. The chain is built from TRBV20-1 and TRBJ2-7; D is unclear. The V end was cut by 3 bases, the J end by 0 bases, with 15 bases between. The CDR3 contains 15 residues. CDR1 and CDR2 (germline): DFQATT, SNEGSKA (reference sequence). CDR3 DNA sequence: TGCAGTGCTAGTGGGTTCGCTGAGAGCTCCTACGAGCAGTACTTC. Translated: CSASGFAESSYEQYF.

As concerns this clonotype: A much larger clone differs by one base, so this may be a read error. CDR3 DNA: TGTGCCAGCAGCTTAGCGCGGGGTAGCGGGAGATTCTACGAGCAGCACTTC. Protein sequence: CASSLARGSGRFYEQHF. The chain carries TRBV11-1 and TRBJ2-7; 9 bases are a match to TRBD2. Germline V CDR1 and CDR2: SGHAT, FQDESV (reference sequence). The CDR3 has 17 residues.

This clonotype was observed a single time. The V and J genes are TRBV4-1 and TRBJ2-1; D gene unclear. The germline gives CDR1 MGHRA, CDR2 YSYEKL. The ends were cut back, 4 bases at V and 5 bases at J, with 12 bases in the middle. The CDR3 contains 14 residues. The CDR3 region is CASSLAPSHNEQFF. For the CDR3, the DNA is TGCGCCAGCAGCCTAGCACCTTCCCACAATGAGCAGTTCTTC.

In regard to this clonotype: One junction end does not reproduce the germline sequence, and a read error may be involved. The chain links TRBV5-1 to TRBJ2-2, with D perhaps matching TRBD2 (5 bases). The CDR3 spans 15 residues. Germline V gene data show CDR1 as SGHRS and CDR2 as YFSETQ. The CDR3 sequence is CASSLAQANTGELVF. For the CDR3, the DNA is TGCGCCAGCAGCTTGGCCCAGGCCAACACCGGGGAGCTGGTTTTT.